This passage covers 32 T cell receptor beta chains from one sample sequenced in a study of CD8+ T cells in alopecia areata (dated by TCRdb to 2016 to 2019). The library was generated by the immunoSEQ multiplex PCR assay. RNA was extracted from all samples and reverse transcribed into cDNA, which served as template for TCR sequencing. TCRdb obtained this table from immuneACCESS and retained in-frame rearrangements with V and J assigned. These tables miss some clones; where compared with another copy, unresolved V genes account for less than half of the shortfall, and the remainder is unexplained. Present in this sample are 200,000 or so clones, about 40% of which were seen just once. Jointly, the top ten make up about 2.6% of the sample. What the treatment or condition label conveys for this sample: oral pan-JAK inhibitor, 5-10 mg twice daily. The source material was CD4+ T cells sorted from blood, sampled at approximately week 36, from a patient treated with tofacitinib. Source of these receptors: a human donor with alopecia areata.

The chain recombines TRBV7-2 with TRBJ2-2, with D possibly being TRBD1 (6 bases). V dropped 6 bases and J dropped 2 bases, with 16 bases sitting between them. Germline V gene sequence: CDR1 SGHTA, CDR2 FQGNSA. The CDR3 has 16 amino acids. The CDR3 region has the DNA TGTGCCAGCAGTCCCTTGGGGACATTAAACACCGGGGAGCTGTTTTTT. It encodes CASSPLGTLNTGELFF.

This clone was found a few times. This chain uses TRBV29-1 with TRBJ1-1; no firm D call. The germline V gene has CDR1 SQVTM and CDR2 ANQGSEA. Trimming removed 1 base at V and 4 bases at J, with 4 bases between. The CDR3 sequence is 11 residues long. The CDR3 DNA follows: TGCAGCGTTGAAGGAACCACTGAAGCTTTCTTT. Translating it yields CSVEGTTEAFF. Looking up the rest from reference TRBV29-1 and TRBJ1-1 gives the full variable domain: SAVISQKPSRDICQRGTSLTIQCQVDSQVTMMFWYRQQPGQSLTLIATANQGSEATYESGFVIDKFPISRPNLTFSTLTVSNMSPEDSSIYLCSVEGTTEAFFGQGTRLTVV.

The CDR3 sequence: CASSLSGGVEGNEQFF. The CDR3 bases are TGCGCCAGCAGCTTGTCGGGAGGGGTGGAGGGCAATGAGCAGTTCTTC. The rearrangement joins TRBV5-1 to TRBJ2-1, with 8 bases lining up with TRBD2. The CDR3 length is 16 residues. Germline V gives CDR1 SGHRS, CDR2 YFSETQ. J was trimmed by 6 bases and V by 1 base; bases with no gene match: 9.

This chain connects TRBV7-2 to TRBJ1-5; TRBD1 matches 10 bases. Germline V gene data show CDR1 as SGHTA and CDR2 as FQGNSA. CDR3 length: 17 amino acids. J lost 4 bases, V lost 1 base, and 7 bases had no gene match. CDR3 in DNA: TGTGCCAGCAGCTTAGGAGGACAGGGGGGACGGAATCAGCCCCAGCATTTT. It specifies CASSLGGQGGRNQPQHF.

This clone was recorded a few times. The chain uses TRBV30 and TRBJ2-7; D is unclear. CDR3 size: 13 residues. V lost 6 bases to trimming and J lost 0 bases, with 12 bases between them. CDR1 GTSNPN and CDR2 SVGIG come from the germline V gene (reference sequence). As DNA, the CDR3 is TGTGCCTGCGCGGACCCTAGCTCCTACGAGCAGTACTTC. The encoded protein is CACADPSSYEQYF.

The CDR3 nucleotides are TGTGCCAGCAGTGAACCGGGACAGCACTCCTACGAGCAGTACTTC. Residues: CASSEPGQHSYEQYF. V usage is TRBV6-1 and J usage is TRBJ2-7, with TRBD1 identical over 7 bases. The V gene's germline CDR1 is MNHNS and CDR2 SASEGT. Unmatched junction bases numbered 4, after V lost 2 bases and J lost 0 bases. The CDR3 runs to 15 residues.

This chain connects TRBV27 to TRBJ1-1; D not certain. The CDR3 covers 11 residues. Germline values: CDR1 MNHEY, CDR2 SMNVEV (reference sequence). The V end was cut by 7 bases, the J end by 7 bases, with 10 bases between. CDR3 in amino acids: CASKRFGEAFF. The CDR3 bases are TGTGCCAGCAAAAGATTCGGTGAAGCTTTCTTT.

This chain uses TRBV29-1 with TRBJ2-1; no firm D call. The CDR3 runs to 10 residues. Germline V gene lookup returns CDR1 SQVTM and CDR2 ANQGSEA. The CDR3 DNA is TGCAACACCTCCTACAATGAGCAGTTCTTC. Residues: CNTSYNEQFF.

J is TRBJ2-7 and V is TRBV7-9, with no clear D. V lost 3 bases and J 4 bases, leaving 13 bases between the germline ends. This CDR3 region has 14 residues. Germline assignment: CDR1 SEHNR and CDR2 FQNEAQ (reference sequence). The CDR3 bases are TGTGCCAGCAGCTTCGGGCAAAAAGCTTACGAGCAGTACTTC. Amino acids: CASSFGQKAYEQYF.

The V gene is TRBV28, the J gene TRBJ1-1; the match to TRBD1 covers 9 bases. The CDR3 is made up of 14 amino acids. With 5 bases clipped from V and 10 bases from J, the junction kept 11 bases outside the gene matches. CDR1 and CDR2 (germline): MDHEN, SYDVKM. Here the CDR3 DNA reads TGTGCCAGCAGTCTTCGGACAGGGGATTTTTCAGCTTTCTTT. Protein sequence: CASSLRTGDFSAFF.

In this sample, this clone turned up a few times. J is TRBJ2-3 and V is TRBV4-1, with D possibly matching TRBD2 (5 bases). CDR1 is MGHRA, CDR2 YSYEKL, per germline. This CDR3 is 16 amino acids long. V was cut by 2 bases and J by 2 bases, with 14 bases left in between. The CDR3 sequence is CASSQTRGGYTDTQYF. Here the CDR3 DNA reads TGCGCCAGCAGCCAAACCCGTGGAGGATACACAGATACGCAGTATTTT.

This chain links TRBV5-1 with TRBJ2-3, with 10 bases aligning to TRBD2. CDR1 and CDR2 (germline): SGHRS, YFSETQ. The CDR3 sequence is 15 residues long. Germline trimming cut 0 bases from V and 3 bases from J; bases unmatched to any gene: 1. CDR3 protein: CASSLGSGRTDTQYF. The CDR3 nucleotides are TGCGCCAGCAGCTTGGGTAGCGGGAGGACAGATACGCAGTATTTT. The variable domain in full, with the rest retrieved from reference TRBV5-1 and TRBJ2-3, is KAGVTQTPRYLIKTRGQQVTLSCSPISGHRSVSWYQQTPGQGLQFLFEYFSETQRNKGNFPGRFSGRQFSNSRSEMNVSTLELGDSALYLCASSLGSGRTDTQYFGPGTRLTVL.

The J gene is TRBJ2-6, the V gene TRBV27, with D possibly being TRBD1 (5 bases). With 5 bases removed from V and 2 bases from J, the gap between germline ends came to 13 bases. CDR1 is MNHEY, CDR2 SMNVEV, per germline (reference sequence). This CDR3 has 16 amino acids. The CDR3 DNA sequence: TGTGCCAGCAGTAGGGGTTTCATAACTGGGGCCAACGTCCTGACTTTC. As protein: CASSRGFITGANVLTF.

This chain links TRBV23-1 with TRBJ2-3, with TRBD1 as a possible D gene (5 bases). TRBV23-1 is placed among ORFs of uncertain function. V was shortened by 6 bases and J by 4 bases, with 23 bases between the two germline ends. This CDR3 spans 17 amino acids. CDR3 bases: TGCGCCAGCAGCACAAATCTCGACAGCCTTCTCCCAGATACGCAGTATTTT. This codes for CASSTNLDSLLPDTQYF.

J is TRBJ1-2 and V is TRBV2; 7 bases agree with TRBD1. The CDR3 spans 10 residues. Germline CDR1 SNHLY, CDR2 FYNNEI. V was pared by 9 bases and J by 6 bases, with 1 base of the junction left unmatched. Here the CDR3 DNA reads TGTGCCAGGACAGGGAATGGCTACACCTTC. Its translation: CARTGNGYTF.

The chain couples TRBV27 to TRBJ2-2; D is perhaps TRBD1 (6 bases). Trimming took 3 bases from V and 6 from J, leaving 20 bases between them. This CDR3 is 17 amino acids long. Germline CDR1 and CDR2: MNHEY and SMNVEV (reference sequence). CDR3 loop: CASSFLPTGYSSGELFF. The CDR3 DNA is TGTGCCAGCAGTTTTTTGCCAACAGGGTATTCGTCCGGGGAGCTGTTTTTT.

This rearrangement joins TRBV27 to TRBJ2-1; 13 bases are a match to TRBD2. This CDR3 comprises 16 residues. V lost 5 bases, J lost 7 bases, and 8 bases stayed unmatched. The germline gives CDR1 MNHEY, CDR2 SMNVEV (reference sequence). DNA of the CDR3: TGTGCCAGCAGTCAGCGACTAGCGGGAGGAGGAAATGAGCAGTTCTTC. Amino acid sequence: CASSQRLAGGGNEQFF.

The J gene is TRBJ1-2, the V gene TRBV4-1; D is perhaps TRBD1 (6 bases). Trimming removed 0 bases from V and 6 bases from J, with 20 bases in between. The CDR3 loop spans 17 amino acids. Germline CDR1 is MGHRA and CDR2 is YSYEKL. The CDR3 reads CASSQEFTGRLLDGYTF. CDR3 in DNA: TGCGCCAGCAGCCAAGAGTTTACAGGGCGGTTGTTGGATGGCTACACCTTC.

V usage is TRBV6-5 and J usage is TRBJ1-1; a possible D gene is TRBD1 (6 bases). Deletions cut 5 bases from V and 0 bases from J, with 13 bases between. This CDR3 has 15 residues. Germline values: CDR1 MNHEY, CDR2 SVGAGI. In DNA, the CDR3 is TGTGCCAGCAGTGGGGGAGGGGGTATGAACACTGAAGCTTTCTTT. Translation: CASSGGGGMNTEAFF.

Only a few counts were recorded for this clone. The CDR3 bases are TGTGCCAGCAGCTTAAAAGGGACAGGGGGAAACAATGAGCAGTTCTTC. This gives the protein CASSLKGTGGNNEQFF. The gene calls are TRBV7-3 and TRBJ2-1; 11 nucleotides align to TRBD1. CDR1 SGHTA and CDR2 FQGTGA come from the germline V gene. The CDR3 loop spans 16 amino acids. The junction had 4 bases not matched to a gene; V was cut back by 1 base and J by 5 bases.

The chain couples TRBV6-5 to TRBJ1-5, with TRBD1 identical over 8 bases. The CDR3 runs 13 residues. Trimming removed 10 bases from V and 6 bases from J; junction bases left unmatched: 8. In germline, CDR1 is MNHEY, CDR2 SVGAGI. CDR3 amino acids: CATAQGESQPQHF. The CDR3 region has the DNA TGTGCCACCGCACAGGGGGAAAGTCAGCCCCAGCATTTT.

This clone occurred many times. V usage is TRBV6-5 and J usage is TRBJ2-1; TRBD2 matches 7 bases. The germline V gene encodes CDR1 MNHEY and CDR2 SVGAGI. Germline trimming cut 8 bases from V and 2 bases from J; bases unmatched to any gene: 3. The CDR3 is 13 residues long. In nucleotides, the CDR3 is TGTGCCAGCGGGACTATCGCCTACAATGAGCAGTTCTTC. Amino acid sequence: CASGTIAYNEQFF.

This clone has only a few counts. V usage is TRBV10-3 and J usage is TRBJ1-2; unclear D gene. Trimming removed 6 bases from V and 3 bases from J, with 8 bases in between. CDR3 length: 12 residues. Germline V gene data show CDR1 as ENHRY and CDR2 as SYGVKD. Written as DNA, the CDR3 is TGTGCCATCAGCGGAGACCACTATGGCTACACCTTC. Its translation is CAISGDHYGYTF.

The chain uses TRBV15 and TRBJ2-7, with 8 bases matching TRBD2. Losses at the gene ends were 5 bases for V and 2 bases for J; bases not matched to a gene: 5. The CDR3 spans 14 residues. Germline CDR1 is LNHNV and CDR2 is YYDKDF (reference sequence). The CDR3 nucleotides are TGTGCCACCAGCCCACAGACTAGCGCCTACGAGCAGTACTTC. It codes for CATSPQTSAYEQYF.

This clone was seen only a few times. This chain links TRBV7-3 with TRBJ2-2, with D maybe TRBD2 (5 bases). V lost 5 bases and J 1 base, leaving 11 bases between the germline ends. Germline CDR1 is SGHTA and CDR2 is FQGTGA. This CDR3 contains 15 residues. For the CDR3, the DNA is TGTGCCAGCAGCCACGGACTGGTGAACACCGGGGAGCTGTTTTTT. This translates into CASSHGLVNTGELFF.

CDR3 DNA sequence: TGTGCCAGCAGCGTTACTAGCGCGGGGCGGTACGAGCAGTACTTC. It yields the protein CASSVTSAGRYEQYF. This rearrangement joins TRBV9 to TRBJ2-7; 7 bases map to TRBD2. The V and J ends lost 2 bases and 4 bases, in that order; junction bases with no gene match: 9. CDR3 length: 15 amino acids. Germline CDR1 and CDR2: SGDLS and YYNGEE.

This sequence joins TRBV6-6 and TRBJ2-6; no clear D gene. V was shortened by 6 bases and J by 0 bases, with 9 bases between the two germline ends. Per the germline V gene, CDR1 is MNHNY and CDR2 is SVGAGI (reference sequence). CDR3 length: 15 amino acids. CDR3 sequence reads: CASRQWGSGANVLTF. CDR3 sequence (DNA): TGTGCCAGCAGACAGTGGGGCTCTGGGGCCAACGTCCTGACTTTC.

The chain is built from TRBV28 and TRBJ2-6; D uncertain. This CDR3 comprises 14 residues. V gave up 8 bases and J gave up 1 base, with 9 bases separating them. Germline values: CDR1 MDHEN, CDR2 SYDVKM. For the CDR3, the DNA is TGTGCCAGCTCCACAAGGTCTGGGGCCAACGTCCTGACTTTC. It yields the protein CASSTRSGANVLTF.

This clone was counted a few times. The V call is TRBV7-2, the J call TRBJ2-4; weak D call: TRBD2 (6 bases). Trimming shortened V by 1 base and J by 3 bases, and 10 bases separated the two germline ends. Germline V gene data show CDR1 as SGHTA and CDR2 as FQGNSA. The CDR3 is 15 amino acids. The CDR3 is CASSLEAGIKNIQYF. The CDR3 DNA is TGTGCCAGCAGCTTAGAGGCGGGAATCAAAAACATTCAGTACTTC.

There are a few counts of this clone. The chain has TRBV15 and TRBJ1-5; 7 bases map to TRBD1. V lost 1 base to trimming and J lost 7 bases; unmatched junction nucleotides: 10. The CDR3 sequence is 16 residues long. The germline CDR1 and CDR2 sequences are LNHNV and YYDKDF (reference sequence). CDR3 amino acids: CATSRGIEQGKQPQHF. In DNA form, the CDR3 reads TGTGCCACCAGCAGAGGTATAGAACAGGGGAAGCAGCCCCAGCATTTT. Looking up the rest from reference TRBV15 and TRBJ1-5 gives the full variable domain: DAMVIQNPRYQVTQFGKPVTLSCSQTLNHNVMYWYQQKSSQAPKLLFHYYDKDFNNEADTPDNFQSRRPNTSFCFLDIRSPGLGDTAMYLCATSRGIEQGKQPQHFGDGTRLSIL.

The chain carries TRBV19 and TRBJ2-5; TRBD2 aligns across 7 bases. Trimming cost V 1 base and J 4 bases; bases outside gene matches: 6. CDR1 and CDR2 (germline): LNHDA, SQIVND (reference sequence). CDR3 length: 15 amino acids. The chain's CDR3 is CASSIVGGSPETQYF. For the CDR3, the DNA is TGTGCCAGTAGTATAGTCGGCGGGAGTCCAGAGACCCAGTACTTC. The variable domain in full, with the rest retrieved from reference TRBV19 and TRBJ2-5, is DGGITQSPKYLFRKEGQNVTLSCEQNLNHDAMYWYRQDPGQGLRLIYYSQIVNDFQKGDIAEGYSVSREKKESFPLTVTSAQKNPTAFYLCASSIVGGSPETQYFGPGTRLLVL.

This clone showed up just a few times. The chain links TRBV14 to TRBJ1-2; D gene unclear. CDR3 length: 13 residues. V lost 5 bases, J lost 9 bases, and 16 bases lay in between. Germline V lookup: CDR1 SGHDN, CDR2 FVKESK. The CDR3 sequence: CASSEARALSYTF. In DNA form, the CDR3 reads TGTGCCAGCAGCGAGGCGCGAGCCCTCAGCTACACCTTC. Complete variable domain (other parts from reference TRBV14 and TRBJ1-2): EAGVTQFPSHSVIEKGQTVTLRCDPISGHDNLYWYRRVMGKEIKFLLHFVKESKQDESGMPNNRFLAERTGGTYSTLKVQPAELEDSGVYFCASSEARALSYTFGSGTRLTVV.